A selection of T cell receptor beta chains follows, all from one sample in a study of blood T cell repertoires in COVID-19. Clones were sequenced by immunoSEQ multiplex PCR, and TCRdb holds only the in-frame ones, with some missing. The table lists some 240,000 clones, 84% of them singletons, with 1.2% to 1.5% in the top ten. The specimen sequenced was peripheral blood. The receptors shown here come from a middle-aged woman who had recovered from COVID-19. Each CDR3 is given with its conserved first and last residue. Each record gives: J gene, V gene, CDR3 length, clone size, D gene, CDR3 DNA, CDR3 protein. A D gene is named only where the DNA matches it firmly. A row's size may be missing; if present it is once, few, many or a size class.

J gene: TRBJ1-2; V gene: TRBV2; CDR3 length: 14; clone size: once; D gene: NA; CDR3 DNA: TGTGCCAGCAGTGACGTCGTCAGAAACTATGGCTACACCTTC; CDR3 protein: CASSDVVRNYGYTF
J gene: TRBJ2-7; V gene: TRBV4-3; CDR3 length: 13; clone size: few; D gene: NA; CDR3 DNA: TGCGCCAGCAGCCAAGATGGAGAATACGAGCAGTACTTC; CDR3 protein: CASSQDGEYEQYF
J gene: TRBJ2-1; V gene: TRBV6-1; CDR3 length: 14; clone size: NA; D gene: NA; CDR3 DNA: TGTGCCAGCAGTGAAACGCTAGACGGTGGTGAGCAGTTCTTC; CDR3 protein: CASSETLDGGEQFF
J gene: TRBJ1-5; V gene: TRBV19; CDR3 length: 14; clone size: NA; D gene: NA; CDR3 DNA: TGTGCCAGTAATATCGGAGGGGGCAATCAGCCCCAGCATTTT; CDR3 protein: CASNIGGGNQPQHF
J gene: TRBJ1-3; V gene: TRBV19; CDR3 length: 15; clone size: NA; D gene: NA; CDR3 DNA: TGTGCCAGTAGTATCCTCACAGGCTCTGGAAACACCATATATTTT; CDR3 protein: CASSILTGSGNTIYF
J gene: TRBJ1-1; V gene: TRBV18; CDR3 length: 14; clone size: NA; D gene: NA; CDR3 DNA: TGTGCCAGCTCACCCGACAAAACTCACACTGAAGCTTTCTTT; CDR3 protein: CASSPDKTHTEAFF
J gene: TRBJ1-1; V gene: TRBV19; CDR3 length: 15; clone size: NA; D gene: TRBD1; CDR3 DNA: TGTGCCAGCCGTCCCGGGACAGAGACGAACACTGAAGCTTTCTTT; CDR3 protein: CASRPGTETNTEAFF
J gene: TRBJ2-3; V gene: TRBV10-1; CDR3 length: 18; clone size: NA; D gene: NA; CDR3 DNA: TGCGCCATCTCGCACGTAACAGGTTCGGATTCGGTCACAGATACGCAGTATTTT; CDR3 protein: CAISHVTGSDSVTDTQYF
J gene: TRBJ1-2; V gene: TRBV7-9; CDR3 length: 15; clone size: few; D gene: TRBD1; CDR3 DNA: TGTGCCAGCAGCACCTGGACAGGGGGAAACTATGGCTACACCTTC; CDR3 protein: CASSTWTGGNYGYTF
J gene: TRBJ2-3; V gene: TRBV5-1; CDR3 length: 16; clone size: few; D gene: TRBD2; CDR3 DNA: TGCGCCAGCAGCTTGGATTGGGCTAGCGGGATAGATACGCAGTATTTT; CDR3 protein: CASSLDWASGIDTQYF
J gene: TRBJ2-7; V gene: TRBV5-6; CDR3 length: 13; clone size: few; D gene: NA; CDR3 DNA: TGTGCCAGCACCTTGGGGCTCGTGGTCGAGCAGTACTTC; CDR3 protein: CASTLGLVVEQYF
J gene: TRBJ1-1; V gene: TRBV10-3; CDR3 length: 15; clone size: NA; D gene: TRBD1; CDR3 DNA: TGTGCCATCAGTGGACAGCCCCAGGGGGACACTGAAGCTTTCTTT; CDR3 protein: CAISGQPQGDTEAFF
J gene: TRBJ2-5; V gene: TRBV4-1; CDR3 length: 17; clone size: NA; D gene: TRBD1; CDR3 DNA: TGCGCCAGCAGCCAAGCATTTAGGCCGGGACAGGAAGAGACCCAGTACTTC; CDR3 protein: CASSQAFRPGQEETQYF
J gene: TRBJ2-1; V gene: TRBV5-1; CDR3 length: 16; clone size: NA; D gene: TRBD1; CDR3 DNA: TGCGCCAGCAGCTTCACCCCCGGGACAGGGAGCAGTGAGCAGTTCTTC; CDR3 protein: CASSFTPGTGSSEQFF
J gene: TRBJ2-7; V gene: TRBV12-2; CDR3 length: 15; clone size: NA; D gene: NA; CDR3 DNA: TGTGCAAGTCGCTCTACACCAGACAGGGACTACGAGCAGTACTTC; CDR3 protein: CASRSTPDRDYEQYF
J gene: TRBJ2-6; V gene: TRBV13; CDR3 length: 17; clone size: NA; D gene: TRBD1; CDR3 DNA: TGTGCCAGCAGCTGGGGGACAGGGCGTACTGGGGCCAACGTCCTGACTTTC; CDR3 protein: CASSWGTGRTGANVLTF
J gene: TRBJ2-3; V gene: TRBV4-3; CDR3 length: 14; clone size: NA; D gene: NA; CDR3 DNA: TGCGCCAGCAGCCAAGACGGGGGAACAGATACGCAGTATTTT; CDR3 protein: CASSQDGGTDTQYF
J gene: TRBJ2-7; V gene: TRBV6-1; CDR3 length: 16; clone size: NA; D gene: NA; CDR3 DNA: TGTGCCAGCAGTGAACAGGAGGTGTTTAGTGGGTACGAGCAGTACTTC; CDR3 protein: CASSEQEVFSGYEQYF
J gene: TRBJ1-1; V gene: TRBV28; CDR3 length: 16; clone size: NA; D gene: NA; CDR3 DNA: TGTGCCAGCAGTTTACAACCAGTTTTAAAGAACACTGAAGCTTTCTTT; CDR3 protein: CASSLQPVLKNTEAFF
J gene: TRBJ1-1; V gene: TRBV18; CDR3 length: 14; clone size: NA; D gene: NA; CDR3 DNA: TGTGCCAGCTCACCATCCAGGCCTAACACTGAAGCTTTCTTT; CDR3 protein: CASSPSRPNTEAFF
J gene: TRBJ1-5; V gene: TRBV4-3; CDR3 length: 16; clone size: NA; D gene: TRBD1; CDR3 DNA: TGCGCCAGCAGCCAAAACAGGGGAATCAGCAATCAGCCCCAGCATTTT; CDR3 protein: CASSQNRGISNQPQHF
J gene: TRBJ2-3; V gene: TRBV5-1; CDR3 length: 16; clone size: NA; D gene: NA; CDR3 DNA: TGCGCCAGCAGCTTGGGGGTGCAGGGAAGCACAGATACGCAGTATTTT; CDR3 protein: CASSLGVQGSTDTQYF
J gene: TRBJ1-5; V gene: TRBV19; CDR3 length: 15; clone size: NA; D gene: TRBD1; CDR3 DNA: TGTGCCAGTAGTAATCTGGGACAGGGAATTCAGCCCCAGCATTTT; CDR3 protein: CASSNLGQGIQPQHF
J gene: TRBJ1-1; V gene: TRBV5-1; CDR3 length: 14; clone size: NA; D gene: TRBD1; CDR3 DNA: TGCGCCAGCAGCTTGGAGGCAGGGGGGACTGAAGCTTTCTTT; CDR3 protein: CASSLEAGGTEAFF
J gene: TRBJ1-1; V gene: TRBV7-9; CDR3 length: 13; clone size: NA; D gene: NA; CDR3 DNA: TGTGCCAGCAGCCCTACAGGGAACACTGAAGCTTTCTTT; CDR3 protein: CASSPTGNTEAFF
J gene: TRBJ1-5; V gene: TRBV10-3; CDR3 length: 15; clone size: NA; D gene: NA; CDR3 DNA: TGTGCCATCAGTGAGTCGCTCGGCGGCGAAGGACCCCAGCATTTT; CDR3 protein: CAISESLGGEGPQHF
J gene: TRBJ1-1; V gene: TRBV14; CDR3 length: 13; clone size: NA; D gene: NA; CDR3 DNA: TGTGCCAGCAGCGGAGGGACGAACACTGAAGCTTTCTTT; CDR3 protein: CASSGGTNTEAFF
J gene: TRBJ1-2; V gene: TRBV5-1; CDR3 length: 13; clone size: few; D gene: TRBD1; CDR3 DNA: TGCGCCAGCAGCTCGGGACAGATCTATGGCTACACCTTC; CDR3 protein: CASSSGQIYGYTF
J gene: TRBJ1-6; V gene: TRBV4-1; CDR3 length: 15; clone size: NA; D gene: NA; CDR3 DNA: TGCGCCAGCAGCCAAGACAGGGTGGGCAATTCACCCCTCCACTTT; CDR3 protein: CASSQDRVGNSPLHF
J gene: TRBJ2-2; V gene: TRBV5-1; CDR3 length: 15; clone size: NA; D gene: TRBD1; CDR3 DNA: TGCGCCAGCAGCTTGGGGACAGGGGTCCGTGGGGAGCTGTTTTTT; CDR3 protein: CASSLGTGVRGELFF
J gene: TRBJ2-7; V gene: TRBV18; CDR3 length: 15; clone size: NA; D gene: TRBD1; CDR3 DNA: TGTGCCAGCTCACCGGGGACAGGGGTAGTGAACGAGCAGTACTTC; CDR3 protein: CASSPGTGVVNEQYF
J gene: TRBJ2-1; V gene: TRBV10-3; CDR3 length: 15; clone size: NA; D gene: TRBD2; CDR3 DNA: TGTGCCATCAGCGGCGATAGCGGGGGGGCCGGTGAGCAGTTCTTC; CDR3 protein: CAISGDSGGAGEQFF
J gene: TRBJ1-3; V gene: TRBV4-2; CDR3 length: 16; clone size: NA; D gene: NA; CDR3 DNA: TGTGCCAGCAGCCAAGAAGCAGGTTCCACTGGAAACACCATATATTTT; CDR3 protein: CASSQEAGSTGNTIYF
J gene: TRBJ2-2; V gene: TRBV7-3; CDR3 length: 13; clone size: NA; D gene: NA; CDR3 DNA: TGTGCCAGCAGCTTTAAAGGAGCCGGGGAGCTGTTTTTT; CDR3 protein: CASSFKGAGELFF
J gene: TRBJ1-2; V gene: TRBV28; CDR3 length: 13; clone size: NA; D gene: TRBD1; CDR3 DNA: TGTGCCAGCATTGGGACAGTCGTATATGGCTACACCTTC; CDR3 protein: CASIGTVVYGYTF
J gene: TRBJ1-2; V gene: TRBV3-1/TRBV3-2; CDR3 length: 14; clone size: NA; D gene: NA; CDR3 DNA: TGTGCCAGCAGCCGATACATGGAGGACTATGGCTACACCTTC; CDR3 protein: CASSRYMEDYGYTF
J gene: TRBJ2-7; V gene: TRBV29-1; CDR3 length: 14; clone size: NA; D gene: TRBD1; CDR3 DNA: TGCAGCGTCGTTGGACAGGGGAGCTTCTACGAGCAGTACTTC; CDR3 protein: CSVVGQGSFYEQYF
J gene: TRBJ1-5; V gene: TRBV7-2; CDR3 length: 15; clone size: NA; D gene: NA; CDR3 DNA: TGTGCCAGCAGCTTAGCAGGACAGACCGTTGAGCCCCAGCATTTT; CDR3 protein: CASSLAGQTVEPQHF
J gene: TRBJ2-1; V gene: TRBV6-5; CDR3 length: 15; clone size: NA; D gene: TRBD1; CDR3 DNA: TGTGCCAGCAGCTGGACAGGGGAACTCTACAATGAGCAGTTCTTC; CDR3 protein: CASSWTGELYNEQFF
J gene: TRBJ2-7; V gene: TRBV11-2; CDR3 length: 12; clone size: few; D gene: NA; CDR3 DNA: TGTGCCAGCAGCTTAGGTAGGGGCGAGCAGTACTTC; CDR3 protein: CASSLGRGEQYF
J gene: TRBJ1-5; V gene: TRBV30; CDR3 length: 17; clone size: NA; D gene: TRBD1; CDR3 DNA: TGTGCCTGGAGCTGGGGACAGGGGGACCCAAGCAATCAGCCCCAGCATTTT; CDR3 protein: CAWSWGQGDPSNQPQHF
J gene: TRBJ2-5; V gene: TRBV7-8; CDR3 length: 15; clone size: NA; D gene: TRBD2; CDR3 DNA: TGTGCCAGCAGCACCGGGACTAGCGCCCAAGAGACCCAGTACTTC; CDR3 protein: CASSTGTSAQETQYF